A selection of T cell receptor beta chains follows, all from one sample in a study of response to subunit inactivated influenza vaccine. TCRdb recomputed calls from the RT-PCR reads with MiXCR, one row per CDR3 protein. This table holds around 530,000 distinct CDR3 sequences, about 15% found once. Source: CD4+ T cells sorted from PBMCs, taken roughly 24 months after vaccination. The receptors stem from a man aged 50-75 years who received an inactivated influenza vaccine. Both conserved end residues are part of each CDR3. D genes are given only for firm matches. The size of a clone is reported for some rows only, either as once, few or many, or as a class for expanded clones.

TRBD1	TRBV14	TRBJ2-1	few	CASSRQGQGIYNEQFF	TGTGCCAGCAGCCGCCAGGGACAGGGTATTTACAATGAGCAGTTCTTC
TRBD2	TRBV9	TRBJ2-1	many	CASSVGPPWEGGSYNEQFF	TGTGCCAGCAGCGTAGGGCCCCCTTGGGAGGGAGGGTCCTACAATGAGCAGTTCTTC
.	TRBV24-1	TRBJ2-2	.	CATGPGLKRNTGELFF	TGTGCCACCGGACCCGGTCTGAAGAGAAACACCGGGGAGCTGTTTTTT
.	TRBV20-1	TRBJ1-5	.	CSARVGAGQPQHF	TGCAGTGCTAGAGTCGGGGCGGGTCAGCCCCAGCATTTT
TRBD2	TRBV4-3	TRBJ2-1	.	CASSQGGTSGRGSEQFF	TGCGCCAGCAGCCAGGGGGGGACTAGCGGCCGGGGTAGTGAGCAGTTCTTC
TRBD2	TRBV4-3	TRBJ2-2	few	CASSQGNSGRAPSTGELFF	TGCGCCAGCAGCCAAGGAAATAGCGGGAGGGCCCCCAGCACCGGGGAGCTGTTTTTT
TRBD1	TRBV4-1	TRBJ2-7	.	CASSRVTGESSYEQYF	TGCGCCAGCAGCCGCGTTACAGGGGAGAGCTCCTACGAGCAGTACTTC
.	TRBV3-1	TRBJ2-3	few	CASSHLSTDTQYF	TGTGCCAGCAGCCACCTTAGCACAGATACGCAGTATTTT
TRBD2	TRBV7-2	TRBJ2-5	.	CASSRTSGETQYF	TGTGCCAGCAGCCGGACTAGCGGGGAGACCCAGTACTTC
.	TRBV14	TRBJ2-7	many	CASSHTLGLYEQYF	TGTGCCAGCAGCCATACCCTGGGGTTGTACGAGCAGTACTTC